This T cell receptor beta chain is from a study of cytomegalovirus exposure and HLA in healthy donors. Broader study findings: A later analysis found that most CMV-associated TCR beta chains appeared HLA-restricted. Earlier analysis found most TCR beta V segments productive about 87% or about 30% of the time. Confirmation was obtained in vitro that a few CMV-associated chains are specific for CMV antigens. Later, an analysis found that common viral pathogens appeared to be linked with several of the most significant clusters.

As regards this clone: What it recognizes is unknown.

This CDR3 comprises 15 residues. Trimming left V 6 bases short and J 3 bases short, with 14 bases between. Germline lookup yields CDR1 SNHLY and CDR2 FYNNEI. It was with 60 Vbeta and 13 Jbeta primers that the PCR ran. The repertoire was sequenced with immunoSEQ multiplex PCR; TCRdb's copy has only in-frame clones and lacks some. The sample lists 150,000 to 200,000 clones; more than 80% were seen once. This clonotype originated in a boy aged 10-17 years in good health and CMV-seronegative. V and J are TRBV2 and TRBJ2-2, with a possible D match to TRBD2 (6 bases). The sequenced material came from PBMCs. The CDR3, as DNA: TGTGCCAGCAGCGAACGGGAGACCGACACCGGGGAGCTGTTTTTT. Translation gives CASSERETDTGELFF.